The rows below give T cell receptor beta chains drawn from one sample of a study of CD8 T cells in ankylosing spondylitis. From the 5' RACE reads, TCRdb called clonotypes with MiXCR, one entry per CDR3 protein. The sample yields about 220,000 distinct CDR3 sequences, more than 5.5% seen once. The source material was blood, either unsorted or a sorted T cell fraction (not recorded which). These receptors were taken from a male donor with ankylosing spondylitis. Both conserved end residues are part of each CDR3. Fields, in order: D gene, J gene, clone size, V gene, CDR3 DNA, CDR3 protein. The D gene is left open where the match is weak. Rows give clone size only sometimes, using once, few, many, or a class for an expanded clone.

>-|TRBJ2-1|-|TRBV19
TGTGCCAGTAGTATAGGAGGGAGGACCAATGAGCAGTTCTTC
CASSIGGRTNEQFF
>-|TRBJ2-7|many|TRBV9
TGTGCCAGCAGCCCATACGAGGCGGGTTCCTACGAGCAGTACTTC
CASSPYEAGSYEQYF
>-|TRBJ1-2|many|TRBV12-3/TRBV12-4
TGTGCCAGCAGTTTACGGGCGGGTTATAGCTACACCTTC
CASSLRAGYSYTF
>TRBD1|TRBJ2-7|many|TRBV9
TGTGCCAGCAGCGTAGGCGACAGGGCCTCCTACGAGCAGTACTTC
CASSVGDRASYEQYF
>-|TRBJ2-1|many|TRBV2
TGTGCCAGCGGTTTTCTTGTGGGAGCGGCCTACAATGAGCAGTTCTTC
CASGFLVGAAYNEQFF
>TRBD2|TRBJ2-7|many|TRBV6-5
TGTGCCAGCAGTTCCACCCGACTAGCGGGAGTAGGAGAGCAGTACTTC
CASSSTRLAGVGEQYF
>TRBD2|TRBJ2-3|many|TRBV12-3/TRBV12-4
TGTGCCAGCAGTTTAGGTGGACTAGCGGCCTTAGATACGCAGTATTTT
CASSLGGLAALDTQYF
>TRBD2|TRBJ2-1|many|TRBV27
TGTGCCAGCAGTTCATGGACTAGCGGACGTTCCTACAATGAGCAGTTCTTC
CASSSWTSGRSYNEQFF
>-|TRBJ1-2|many|TRBV29-1
TGCAGCGTCCCACTCCTTAAGGGGGTTCACTATGGCTACACCTTC
CSVPLLKGVHYGYTF
>-|TRBJ1-3|many|TRBV15
TGTGCCACCAGGCCCATACCAGGGAACACCATATATTTT
CATRPIPGNTIYF
>-|TRBJ1-1|-|TRBV7-9
TGTGACATCGAGTTGAACACTGAAGCTTTCTTT
CDIELNTEAFF
>-|TRBJ2-2|many|TRBV15
TGTGCCACCAGCAATTCGAACACCGGGGAGCTGTTTTTT
CATSNSNTGELFF
>-|TRBJ1-5|many|TRBV27
TGTGCCAGCTCCTGGGGCGGGTTCAATCAGCCCCAGCATTTT
CASSWGGFNQPQHF
>TRBD2|TRBJ2-1|many|TRBV2
TGTGCCAGCAGTCGGACTAGGATCAATGAGCAGTTCTTC
CASSRTRINEQFF
>-|TRBJ1-6|many|TRBV12-3/TRBV12-4
TGTGCCAGCAGCCTCGGGAGGGCAGGGAGGTCTTCACCCCTCCACTTT
CASSLGRAGRSSPLHF
>TRBD1|TRBJ2-7|-|TRBV20-1
TGCAGTGCTAGACCGGACAGGGAGCAGTACTTC
CSARPDREQYF
>TRBD1|TRBJ2-2|many|TRBV27
TGTGCCAGCAGCTTCGGGGACAGGAACACCGGGGAGCTGTTTTTT
CASSFGDRNTGELFF
>-|TRBJ2-2|-|TRBV24-1
TGTGCCACCAGTGGAGGGAGGGAGCTGTTTTTT
CATSGGRELFF
>TRBD2|TRBJ2-7|-|TRBV7-9
TGTGCCAGCCGCCCCGGGACTACGCGACACTACGAGCAGTACTTC
CASRPGTTRHYEQYF
>TRBD1|TRBJ2-4|-|TRBV7-2
TGTGCCAGCAGCTTAGCAGGCGTCCAGGGGGACATTCAGTACTTC
CASSLAGVQGDIQYF
>TRBD2|TRBJ2-7|-|TRBV20-1
TGCAGCACCCGGGGGGAGAACAGCTACGAGCAGTACTTC
CSTRGENSYEQYF
>-|TRBJ1-2|few|TRBV6-1
TGTGCCAGCAGTCCGCGGGGCATATGGTCAGATGGCTACACCTTC
CASSPRGIWSDGYTF
>TRBD2|TRBJ2-1|many|TRBV27
TGTGCCAGCAGTCCGACTAGCGGGAAATGGTTGAGGAATGAGCAGTTCTTC
CASSPTSGKWLRNEQFF
>-|TRBJ1-2|few|TRBV28
TGTGCCAGCACCCTGGGGGGGATTGGCTACACCTTC
CASTLGGIGYTF
>-|TRBJ2-5|many|TRBV4-2
TGTGCCAGCAGCCAAGACCCCTTAGGGGGGCTCCAAGAGACCCAGTACTTC
CASSQDPLGGLQETQYF
>-|TRBJ2-7|-|TRBV5-8
TGTGCCAGCAGCTCCGGGGTCGGGACAACCCTAAATGGTGGAGACTTC
CASSSGVGTTLNGGDF
>TRBD1|TRBJ1-1|-|TRBV18
TGTGCCAGCTCACCTCCGGGACAGGGTGAAGCTTTCTTT
CASSPPGQGEAFF
>TRBD1|TRBJ2-2|many|TRBV28
TGTGCCAGCAGTTCTGGACAGGCTACGAACACCGGGGAGCTGTTTTTT
CASSSGQATNTGELFF
>TRBD1|TRBJ2-1|many|TRBV4-3
TGCGCCAGCAGCCAAGATCCCCACAGGGGGCTTTACAATGAGCAGTTCTTC
CASSQDPHRGLYNEQFF
>TRBD1|TRBJ2-7|many|TRBV19
TGTGCCAGTAGTACCGGACAGGCCTCCTACGAGCAGTACTTC
CASSTGQASYEQYF
>TRBD1|TRBJ2-2|-|TRBV6-2/TRBV6-3
TGTGCCAGCAGTTACCGACTGGACAGGGCCGGGGAGCTGTTTTTT
CASSYRLDRAGELFF
>-|TRBJ2-3|few|TRBV19
TGTGCCAGTAGTATAGTTGCGGGGAGCACAGATACGCAGTATTTT
CASSIVAGSTDTQYF
>-|TRBJ2-3|many|TRBV9
TGTGCCAGCAGCGTAGCTACGGGAGACCTCGGGACAGATACGCAGTATTTT
CASSVATGDLGTDTQYF
>TRBD2|TRBJ2-1|many|TRBV15
TGTGCCACCAGGGACGGACTAGCGGTCGGTGAGCAGTTCTTC
CATRDGLAVGEQFF
>TRBD1|TRBJ2-7|many|TRBV11-2
TGTGCCAGCAGTCGGGACAGACCATACGAGCAGTACTTC
CASSRDRPYEQYF
>-|TRBJ2-7|many|TRBV10-3
TGTGCCATCAGTGAGTCGAGCGGGCTTTCTTACGAGCAGTACTTC
CAISESSGLSYEQYF
>TRBD2|TRBJ2-3|few|TRBV6-5
TGTGCCAGCAGTTACCGCGGGAGCCACACAGATACGCAGTATTTT
CASSYRGSHTDTQYF